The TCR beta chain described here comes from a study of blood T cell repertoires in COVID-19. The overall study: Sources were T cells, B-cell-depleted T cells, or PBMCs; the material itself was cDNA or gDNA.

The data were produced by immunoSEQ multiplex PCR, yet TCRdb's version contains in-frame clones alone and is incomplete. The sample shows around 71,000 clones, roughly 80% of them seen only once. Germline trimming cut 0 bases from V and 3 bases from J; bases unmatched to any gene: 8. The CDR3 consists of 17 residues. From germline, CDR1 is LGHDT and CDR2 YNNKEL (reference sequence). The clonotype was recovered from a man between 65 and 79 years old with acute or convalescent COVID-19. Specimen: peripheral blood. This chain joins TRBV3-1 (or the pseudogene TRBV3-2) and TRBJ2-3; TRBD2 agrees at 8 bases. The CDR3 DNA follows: TGTGCCAGCAGCCAAGAGGGAGCGGGAGTCGGGACAGATACGCAGTATTTT. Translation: CASSQEGAGVGTDTQYF.